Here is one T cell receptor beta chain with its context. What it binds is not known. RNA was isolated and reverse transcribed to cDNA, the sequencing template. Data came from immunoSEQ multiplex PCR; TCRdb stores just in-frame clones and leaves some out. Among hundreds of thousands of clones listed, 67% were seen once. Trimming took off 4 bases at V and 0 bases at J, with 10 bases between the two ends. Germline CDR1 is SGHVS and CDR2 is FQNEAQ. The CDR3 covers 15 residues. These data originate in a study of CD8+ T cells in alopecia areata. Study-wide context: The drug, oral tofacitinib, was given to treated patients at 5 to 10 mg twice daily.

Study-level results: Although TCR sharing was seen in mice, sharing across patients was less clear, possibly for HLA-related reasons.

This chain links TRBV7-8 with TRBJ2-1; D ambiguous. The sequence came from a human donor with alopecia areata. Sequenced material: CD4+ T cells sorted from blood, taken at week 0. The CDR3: CASSSRRSSYNEQFF. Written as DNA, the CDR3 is TGTGCCAGCAGCTCCCGGAGAAGCTCCTACAATGAGCAGTTCTTC.